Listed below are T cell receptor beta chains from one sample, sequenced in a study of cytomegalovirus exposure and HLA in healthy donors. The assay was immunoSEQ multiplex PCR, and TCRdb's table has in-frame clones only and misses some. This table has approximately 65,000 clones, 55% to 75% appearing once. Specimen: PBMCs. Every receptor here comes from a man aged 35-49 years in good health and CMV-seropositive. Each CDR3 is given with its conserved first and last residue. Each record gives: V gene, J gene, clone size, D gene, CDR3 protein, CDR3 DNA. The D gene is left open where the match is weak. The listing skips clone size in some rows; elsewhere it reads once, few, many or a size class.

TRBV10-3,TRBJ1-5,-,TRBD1,CAIRDRGEDQPQHF,TGTGCCATCCGGGACAGGGGAGAGGATCAGCCCCAGCATTTT
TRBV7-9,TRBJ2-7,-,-,CASSLAGVYEQYF,TGTGCCAGCAGCTTAGCGGGAGTCTACGAGCAGTACTTC
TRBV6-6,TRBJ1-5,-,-,CASHQSAWGGGQPQHF,TGTGCCAGCCATCAGTCGGCCTGGGGAGGGGGTCAGCCCCAGCATTTT
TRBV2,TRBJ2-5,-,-,CASSDYSRETQYF,TGTGCCAGCAGTGATTACAGCCGGGAGACCCAGTACTTC
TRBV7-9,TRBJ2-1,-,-,CASSRGGAYNEQFF,TGTGCCAGCAGTCGAGGCGGAGCCTACAATGAGCAGTTCTTC
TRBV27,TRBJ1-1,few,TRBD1,CASTRRQGMLNTEAFF,TGTGCCAGCACCCGAAGACAGGGGATGTTGAACACTGAAGCTTTCTTT
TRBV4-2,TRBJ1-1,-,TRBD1,CASSQDLVGGGTEAFF,TGTGCCAGCAGCCAAGATTTGGTAGGGGGCGGCACTGAAGCTTTCTTT
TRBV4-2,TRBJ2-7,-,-,CASSQETDLGFDEQYF,TGTGCCAGCAGCCAAGAGACGGACTTGGGATTCGACGAGCAGTACTTC
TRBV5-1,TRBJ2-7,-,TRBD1,CASSPQGAGYEQYF,TGCGCCAGCAGCCCGCAGGGGGCCGGCTACGAGCAGTACTTC
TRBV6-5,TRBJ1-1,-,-,CASSRQLNTEAFF,TGTGCCAGCAGCCGACAGCTGAACACTGAAGCTTTCTTT
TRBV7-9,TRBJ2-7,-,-,CASRSGARYEQYF,TGTGCCAGCAGGAGCGGTGCCCGCTACGAGCAGTACTTC
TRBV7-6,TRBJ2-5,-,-,CASSFQAETQYF,TGTGCCAGCAGCTTTCAGGCGGAGACCCAGTACTTC
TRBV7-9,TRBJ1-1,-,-,CATQPSRGFTDTEAFF,TGTGCCACCCAACCATCAAGGGGTTTTACGGACACTGAAGCTTTCTTT
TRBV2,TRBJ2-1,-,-,CASSAVSADVEQFF,TGTGCCAGCAGTGCGGTTAGCGCCGATGTCGAGCAGTTCTTC
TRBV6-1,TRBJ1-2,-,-,CASSEAGNYGYTF,TGTGCCAGCAGTGAAGCCGGTAACTATGGCTACACCTTC
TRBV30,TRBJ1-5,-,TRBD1,CAWRDRADQPQHF,TGTGCCTGGAGGGACAGGGCGGATCAGCCCCAGCATTTT
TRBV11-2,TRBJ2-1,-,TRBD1,CASSLGGGRSSSYNEQFF,TGTGCCAGCAGCTTAGGAGGGGGCCGGAGTAGCTCCTACAATGAGCAGTTCTTC
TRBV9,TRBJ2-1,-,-,CASSVTPLPEDEQFF,TGTGCCAGCAGCGTAACCCCTCTCCCGGAGGACGAGCAGTTCTTC
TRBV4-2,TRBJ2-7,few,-,CASSQGNEQYF,TGTGCCAGCAGCCAAGGTAACGAGCAGTACTTC
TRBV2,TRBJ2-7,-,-,CASSEYLYRVNEQYF,TGTGCCAGCAGTGAATACCTCTATCGTGTTAACGAGCAGTACTTC
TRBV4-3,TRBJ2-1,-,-,CASSQASKGSNEQFF,TGCGCCAGCAGCCAAGCTAGCAAAGGTAGCAATGAGCAGTTCTTC
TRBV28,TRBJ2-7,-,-,CASSFRDSEQYF,TGTGCCAGCAGTTTCAGGGATTCCGAGCAGTACTTC
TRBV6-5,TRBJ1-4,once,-,CASSVRGPNEKLFF,TGTGCCAGCAGTGTCAGAGGCCCTAATGAAAAACTGTTTTTT
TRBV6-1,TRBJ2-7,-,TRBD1,CASIRTGPSYEQYF,TGTGCCAGCATTCGGACAGGGCCCTCCTACGAGCAGTACTTC
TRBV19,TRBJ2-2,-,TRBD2,CASTDRGGTGELFF,TGTGCCAGTACCGATAGGGGAGGGACCGGGGAGCTGTTTTTT
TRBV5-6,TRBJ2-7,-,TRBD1,CASSWTGRISYEQYF,TGTGCCAGCAGCTGGACAGGGAGAATCTCCTACGAGCAGTACTTC
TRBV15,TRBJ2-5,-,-,CATRRGTFQETQYF,TGTGCCACCAGAAGGGGGACGTTCCAAGAGACCCAGTACTTC